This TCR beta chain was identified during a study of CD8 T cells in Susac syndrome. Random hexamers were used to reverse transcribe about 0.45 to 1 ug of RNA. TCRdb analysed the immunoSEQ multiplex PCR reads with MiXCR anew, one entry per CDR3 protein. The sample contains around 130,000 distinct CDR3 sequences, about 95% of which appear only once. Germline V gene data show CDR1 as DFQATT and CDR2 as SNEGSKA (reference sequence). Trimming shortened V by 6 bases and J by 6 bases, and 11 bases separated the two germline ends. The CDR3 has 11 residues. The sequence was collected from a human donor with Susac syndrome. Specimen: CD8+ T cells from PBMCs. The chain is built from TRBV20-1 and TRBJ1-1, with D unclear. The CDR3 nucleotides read TGCAGTGCCAGACTTGGGCCTGAAGCTTTCTTT. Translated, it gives CSARLGPEAFF.